These 18 T cell receptor beta chains were all obtained from the same sample, sequenced in a study of shared clonotypes between healthy human individuals. Only in-frame clones appear in the TCRdb table, and some are missing; sequencing was by immunoSEQ multiplex PCR. The sample records about 1 million clones, 70% to 80% being singletons. Sequencing was carried out using memory CD4+ T cells sorted from blood. Subset noted: CD45RA-negative fraction. These TCRs come from a man younger than 30 in good health.

The J gene is TRBJ2-5, the V gene TRBV2; 13 nucleotides line up with TRBD2. With V trimmed by 6 bases and J by 3 bases, 7 bases remained unmatched. The CDR3 is 16 amino acids. The germline V gene has CDR1 SNHLY and CDR2 FYNNEI. CDR3 amino acids: CASRQGTSGAEETQYF. The CDR3, as DNA: TGTGCCAGCAGGCAAGGGACTAGCGGGGCTGAAGAGACCCAGTACTTC.

With respect to this clone: Additional DNA sequences in this sample encode the identical CDR3. This chain connects TRBV5-1 to TRBJ1-1; D is ambiguous. Between the trimmed V and J ends, which lost 4 bases and 5 bases, there was a span of 9 bases. CDR3 size: 12 residues. From germline, CDR1 is SGHRS and CDR2 YFSETQ. CDR3 sequence (DNA): TGCGCCAGCAGCCTGGTGGGTACTGAAGCTTTCTTT. This sequence encodes CASSLVGTEAFF.

The chain carries TRBV18 and TRBJ2-1; 7 bases fit TRBD2. The CDR3 has 15 amino acids. From germline, CDR1 is KGHSH and CDR2 LQKENI. V gave up 8 bases and J gave up 9 bases; unmatched junction bases: 16. The CDR3 spells CASAGLAGVSSEQFF. For the CDR3, the DNA is TGTGCCAGCGCAGGCCTGGCGGGAGTGTCCAGTGAGCAGTTCTTC.

This clone was seen many times. The rearrangement links TRBV7-9 to TRBJ1-4, with TRBD1 matching over 7 bases. The CDR3 is 14 residues long. CDR1 and CDR2 from the germline V gene are SEHNR and FQNEAQ (reference sequence). The junction had 11 bases not matched to a gene; V was cut back by 4 bases and J by 12 bases. CDR3 amino acids: CASSSQGDLRELFF. In nucleotides, the CDR3 is TGTGCCAGCAGCTCCCAGGGGGACCTTCGGGAACTGTTTTTT.

V gene TRBV6-6 combines with J gene TRBJ2-7; D is uncertain. Germline loops: CDR1 MNHNY, CDR2 SVGAGI (reference sequence). The ends were cut back, 8 bases at V and 0 bases at J, with 14 bases in the middle. This CDR3 has 14 amino acids. The DNA of the CDR3 is TGTGCCAGCCAACCCTTTTACAGCTCCTACGAGCAGTACTTC. Its protein product is CASQPFYSSYEQYF.

This clone was observed once. V and J are TRBV2 and TRBJ1-2; tentatively, D is TRBD1 (5 bases). Germline V gene sequence: CDR1 SNHLY, CDR2 FYNNEI. The CDR3 loop spans 12 amino acids. V lost 8 bases to trimming and J lost 8 bases, with 15 bases between them. This chain's CDR3 is CASGGLPAGYTF. The CDR3 DNA follows: TGTGCCAGCGGGGGACTCCCCGCCGGCTACACCTTC.

The chain is built from TRBV28 and TRBJ2-7; D call uncertain. Germline CDR1 MDHEN, CDR2 SYDVKM. The CDR3 is 12 residues long. Trimming left V 6 bases short and J 6 bases short, with 12 bases between. The CDR3 spells CASSLDVREQYF. The CDR3 coding sequence is TGTGCCAGCAGCCTGGACGTGCGCGAGCAGTACTTC.

This sequence joins TRBV27 and TRBJ1-3; D may be TRBD1 (5 bases). This CDR3 contains 16 residues. Trimming took off 5 bases at V and 0 bases at J, with 14 bases between the two ends. Germline V gene sequence: CDR1 MNHEY, CDR2 SMNVEV (reference sequence). Here the CDR3 reads CASSLRTPYSGNTIYF. DNA for the CDR3: TGTGCCAGCAGTCTCCGGACACCGTACTCTGGAAACACCATATATTTT.

The chain's CDR3 is CASSPRLEEENIQYF. The CDR3 coding sequence is TGTGCCAGCAGCCCCCGACTGGAGGAAGAAAACATTCAGTACTTC. This rearrangement joins TRBV5-4 to TRBJ2-4; a weak D match, TRBD2 (5 bases). Trimming took off 4 bases at V and 5 bases at J, with 16 bases between the two ends. CDR3 size: 15 residues. Germline V gene lookup returns CDR1 SGHNT and CDR2 YYREEE (reference sequence).

J is TRBJ2-1 and V is TRBV7-2; either TRBD1 or TRBD2 may supply D (5 bases each). Trimming removed 5 bases at V and 7 bases at J, with 18 bases between. Per the germline V gene, CDR1 is SGHTA and CDR2 is FQGNSA. The CDR3 totals 15 residues. The CDR3 nucleotides are TGTGCCAGCAGCCGATCAGGGCTAGCAGGTAATGAGCAGTTCTTC. It codes for CASSRSGLAGNEQFF.

This clone was observed once. The chain uses TRBV5-1 and TRBJ2-2; possibly TRBD1 for D (5 bases). The CDR3 has 14 amino acids. Germline CDR1 and CDR2: SGHRS and YFSETQ. The V end was cut by 3 bases, the J end by 4 bases, with 10 bases between. CDR3 in DNA: TGCGCCAGCAGCTCCCAAGGGGCCACCGGGGAGCTGTTTTTT. This gives the protein CASSSQGATGELFF.

At least ten counts were recorded for this clone. The chain combines TRBV7-9 with TRBJ1-1, with D possibly TRBD1 on 6 matching bases. Trimming removed 2 bases from V and 5 bases from J, with 15 bases in between. Looked up from germline, CDR1 is SEHNR and CDR2 is FQNEAQ (reference sequence). This CDR3 comprises 15 residues. The DNA for the CDR3 is TGTGCCAGCAGCTTAAGGGGAACAGGGAGGACTGAAGCTTTCTTT. It translates to CASSLRGTGRTEAFF.

This chain links TRBV10-3 with TRBJ2-7; D is perhaps TRBD1 (5 bases). V was cut by 2 bases and J by 3 bases, with 20 bases left in between. The CDR3 contains 17 residues. Germline values: CDR1 ENHRY, CDR2 SYGVKD. This CDR3 is CAISENSRQSMIYEQYF. The CDR3 nucleotides are TGTGCCATCAGTGAGAATTCAAGACAGTCAATGATCTACGAGCAGTACTTC.

J is TRBJ1-6 and V is TRBV6-1; D unclear. CDR1 and CDR2 (germline): MNHNS, SASEGT. This CDR3 is 15 amino acids long. V gave up 3 bases and J gave up 5 bases, with 11 bases separating them. The CDR3 is CASSEGYWDNSPLHF. As DNA, the CDR3 is TGTGCCAGCAGTGAGGGTTATTGGGATAATTCACCCCTCCACTTT.

The V and J genes are TRBV19 and TRBJ1-5; D unclear. Per the germline V gene, CDR1 is LNHDA and CDR2 is SQIVND (reference sequence). This CDR3 contains 14 residues. V was cut by 1 base and J by 4 bases, with 8 bases left in between. This chain's CDR3 is CASSIVNNNQPQHF. As DNA, the CDR3 is TGTGCCAGTAGTATAGTGAACAATAATCAGCCCCAGCATTTT.

The chain carries TRBV27 and TRBJ2-3; the D is unclear. Germline V gene sequence: CDR1 MNHEY, CDR2 SMNVEV (reference sequence). The CDR3 is made up of 14 amino acids. V shed 4 bases and J shed 0 bases, with 8 bases lying between them. CDR3 region: CASSSLDSTDTQYF. The DNA for the CDR3 is TGTGCCAGCAGTTCTCTAGATAGCACAGATACGCAGTATTTT.

This clone was detected a few times. The V and J genes are TRBV14 and TRBJ1-1; weak D call: TRBD1 (5 bases). Deletions cut 6 bases from V and 0 bases from J, with 11 bases between. Germline values: CDR1 SGHDN, CDR2 FVKESK. The CDR3 consists of 14 residues. In DNA, the CDR3 is TGTGCCAGCAGGGGGACGGGTATGAACACTGAAGCTTTCTTT. Protein product: CASRGTGMNTEAFF.

The rearrangement uses TRBV5-5 and TRBJ2-7; 10 nucleotides agree with TRBD2. Trimming took 2 bases from V and 3 from J; bases not matched to a gene: 8. Per the germline V gene, CDR1 is SGHKS and CDR2 is YYEKEE (reference sequence). The CDR3 runs to 16 residues. The CDR3 spells CASSFGSGLAVYEQYF. CDR3 nucleotide sequence: TGTGCCAGCAGCTTCGGCAGCGGACTAGCGGTCTACGAGCAGTACTTC.